A single sample gave rise to the 11 T cell receptor beta chains below, sequenced in a study of T cell responses to AZD1222 COVID-19 vaccine. The protocol was immunoSEQ multiplex PCR, while the TCRdb copy is restricted to in-frame clones and leaves out a portion. The sample holds approximately 42,000 clones, around 88% seen once. Sample: peripheral blood, taken 28 days after the second AZD1222 dose. Source of these receptors: an adult who received the AZD1222 COVID-19 vaccine.

The V gene is TRBV27, the J gene TRBJ1-2; the match to TRBD1 covers 7 bases. The CDR3 runs to 18 residues. Trimming cost V 8 bases and J 4 bases; bases outside gene matches: 22. Per the germline V gene, CDR1 is MNHEY and CDR2 is SMNVEV (reference sequence). CDR3 loop: CASLLTFGQEGSAYGYTF. DNA of the CDR3: TGTGCCAGCCTTTTAACGTTCGGACAGGAGGGATCGGCCTATGGCTACACCTTC.

CDR3 coding DNA: TGTGCCAGCAGAGGGTCAGATACGCAGTATTTT. This gives the protein CASRGSDTQYF. The chain has TRBV7-2 and TRBJ2-3; D gene unclear. CDR1 and CDR2 from the germline V gene are SGHTA and FQGNSA. Between the trimmed V and J ends, which lost 6 bases and 4 bases, there was a span of 5 bases. The length of the CDR3 is 11 residues.

V is TRBV6-4 and J is TRBJ2-2; D is unresolved. CDR3 length: 18 residues. V shed 2 bases and J shed 0 bases, with 16 bases lying between them. Germline CDR1 reads MRHNA; CDR2 reads SNTAGT. The CDR3 sequence: CASSDGPLLQTNTGELFF. The CDR3 region has the DNA TGTGCCAGCAGTGACGGTCCCCTTTTACAAACGAACACCGGGGAGCTGTTTTTT.

The V and J genes are TRBV7-9 and TRBJ2-7; D perhaps matches TRBD1 (6 bases). Germline V gene data show CDR1 as SEHNR and CDR2 as FQNEAQ (reference sequence). The CDR3 is 13 residues long. V was clipped by 10 bases and J by 4 bases, with 17 bases between them. The CDR3 loop is CATDREGEYEQYF. CDR3 sequence (DNA): TGTGCCACTGACAGAGAGGGGGAGTACGAGCAGTACTTC.

V is TRBV11-2 and J is TRBJ1-3; D ambiguous. Trimming removed 3 bases from V and 4 bases from J, with 10 bases in between. CDR1 SGHAT and CDR2 FQNNGV come from the germline V gene. The CDR3 extends over 14 amino acids. DNA for the CDR3: TGTGCCAGCAGCTTGGCAGGTACGGGAAACACCATATATTTT. Amino acid sequence: CASSLAGTGNTIYF.

This clone was detected once. In DNA form, the CDR3 reads TGCGCCAGCAGCCCCATCGGGCCCGGGGAGCTGTTTTTT. Its protein product is CASSPIGPGELFF. The rearrangement joins TRBV5-1 to TRBJ2-2; D call uncertain. There are 13 residues in the CDR3. The V gene lost 4 bases and the J gene lost 6 bases, with 10 bases spanning the gap. In germline, CDR1 is SGHRS, CDR2 YFSETQ.

J is TRBJ2-3 and V is TRBV7-8; D is undetermined. Germline CDR1 SGHVS, CDR2 FQNEAQ. The CDR3 is made up of 16 amino acids. The ends were cut back, 1 base at V and 0 bases at J, with 11 bases in the middle. The CDR3 DNA sequence: TGTGCCAGCAGCTTAGTAAGGACGGCTAGCACAGATACGCAGTATTTT. It specifies CASSLVRTASTDTQYF.

This chain joins TRBV5-1 and TRBJ2-2; 8 positions match TRBD2. The V segment lost 2 bases and the J segment 4 bases; nucleotides outside the gene matches: 7. Looked up from germline, CDR1 is SGHRS and CDR2 is YFSETQ. This CDR3 is built from 16 residues. In DNA, the CDR3 is TGCGCCAGCAGCTTCACTAGCGGCGTTCTCACCGGGGAGCTGTTTTTT. Protein product: CASSFTSGVLTGELFF.

The chain links TRBV19 to TRBJ1-5, with D hard to call. V lost 7 bases to trimming and J lost 3 bases, with 13 bases between them. Germline loops: CDR1 LNHDA, CDR2 SQIVND (reference sequence). The CDR3 covers 14 residues. The CDR3 region has the DNA TGTGCCAGTACCCCGAGGGTTGTCAATCAGCCCCAGCATTTT. It codes for CASTPRVVNQPQHF. Full variable domain (outside the CDR3, taken from reference TRBV19 and TRBJ1-5): DGGITQSPKYLFRKEGQNVTLSCEQNLNHDAMYWYRQDPGQGLRLIYYSQIVNDFQKGDIAEGYSVSREKKESFPLTVTSAQKNPTAFYLCASTPRVVNQPQHFGDGTRLSIL.

V usage is TRBV4-3 and J usage is TRBJ2-3; 8 nucleotides align to TRBD2. This CDR3 is 16 amino acids long. The V and J ends lost 1 base and 4 bases, in that order; junction bases with no gene match: 7. Germline lookup yields CDR1 LGHNA and CDR2 YSLEER. CDR3 region: CASSQAGTSRADTQYF. The CDR3 DNA reads as TGCGCCAGCAGCCAAGCCGGGACTAGTCGGGCAGATACGCAGTATTTT.

The chain joins TRBV3-1 (or the pseudogene TRBV3-2) to TRBJ1-1, with D hard to call. Germline CDR1 LGHDT, CDR2 YNNKEL (reference sequence). V was clipped by 8 bases and J by 4 bases, with 14 bases between them. The CDR3 loop spans 13 amino acids. This CDR3 is CASEVAGGTEAFF. For the CDR3, the DNA is TGTGCCAGCGAGGTGGCAGGCGGCACTGAAGCTTTCTTT.